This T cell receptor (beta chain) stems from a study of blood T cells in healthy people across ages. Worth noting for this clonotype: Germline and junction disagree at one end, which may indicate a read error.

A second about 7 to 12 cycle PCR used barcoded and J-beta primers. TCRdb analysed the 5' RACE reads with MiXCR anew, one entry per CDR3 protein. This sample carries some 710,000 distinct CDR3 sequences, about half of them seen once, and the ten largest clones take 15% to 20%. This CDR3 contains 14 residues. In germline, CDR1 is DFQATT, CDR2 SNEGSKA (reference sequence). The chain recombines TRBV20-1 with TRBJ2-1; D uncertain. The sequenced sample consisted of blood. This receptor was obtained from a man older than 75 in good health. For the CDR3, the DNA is TGCAGTGCTAGAGTGGTGGGGATCTACAGTGAGCAGTTCTTC. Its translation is CSARVVGIYSEQFF.